A selection of T cell receptor beta chains follows, all from one sample in a study of T cell responses to AZD1222 COVID-19 vaccine. Profiling relied on immunoSEQ multiplex PCR, and the TCRdb table lists in-frame clones only, not all of them. The table has under 170,000 clones, around 90% seen once. The material was peripheral blood, obtained 28 days after the second AZD1222 dose. The receptors derive from an adult who received the AZD1222 COVID-19 vaccine. CDR3s include the opening cysteine and the closing phenylalanine or tryptophan. A D gene is named only where the DNA matches it firmly. Not every row has a clone size; where given, it reads once, few, many or a size class.

d_call j_call clone_size v_call cdr3_nt cdr3_aa
NA TRBJ2-7 NA TRBV5-1 TGCGCCAGCAGCTTGGAGGCAGGGGCCTACGAGCAGTACTTC CASSLEAGAYEQYF
TRBD1 TRBJ1-1 NA TRBV5-1 TGCGCCAGCAGCACCGGGACAGGGTATGAAGGCACTGAAGCTTTCTTT CASSTGTGYEGTEAFF
NA TRBJ1-1 NA TRBV11-2 TGTGCCAGCAGCTTATTGACAGAACAGGAAGCTTTCTTT CASSLLTEQEAFF
NA TRBJ1-6 NA TRBV27 TGTGCCAGCAGTTTAGGGGGGGGTTCACCCCTCCACTTT CASSLGGGSPLHF
NA TRBJ1-3 NA TRBV10-3 TGTGCCATCAGTGAGGAGGGAGGAAACACCATATATTTT CAISEEGGNTIYF
NA TRBJ1-1 NA TRBV18 TGTGCCAGCTCATCCGGGACCCCAGGAGGAACTGAAGCTTTCTTT CASSSGTPGGTEAFF
TRBD1 TRBJ1-6 NA TRBV27 TGTGCCAGCAGTCCGACAGGGACAGGGGACAATTTTCTTCGCTCACCCCTCCACTTT CASSPTGTGDNFLRSPLHF
NA TRBJ2-7 NA TRBV7-2 TGTGCCAGCAGCTTACCTAGCGTAATCGAGCAGTACTTC CASSLPSVIEQYF
NA TRBJ2-7 once TRBV25-1 TGTGCCAGCAGTGATTCCAGGGTACGCTACGAGCAGTACTTC CASSDSRVRYEQYF
TRBD1 TRBJ1-5 NA TRBV19 TGTGCCAGTAGTATTGGGCAGGGGGCTCACCTCAATCAGCCCCAGCATTTT CASSIGQGAHLNQPQHF
TRBD1 TRBJ1-5 once TRBV30 TGTGCCTGGAGTGGGGACAGTTGGTCCCAGCATTTT CAWSGDSWSQHF
TRBD1 TRBJ1-1 NA TRBV7-9 TGTGCCAGCAGCTCCCGGGACAGGGGGGGGAACACTGAAGCTTTCTTT CASSSRDRGGNTEAFF
NA TRBJ1-5 once TRBV6-6 TGTGCCAGCAGTTACTCACCGCCCAATCAGCCCCAGCATTTT CASSYSPPNQPQHF
TRBD2 TRBJ2-1 NA TRBV6-4 TGTGCCAGCAGCCAAGGACTAGCGGGAGGGCCGGGTGAGCAGTTCTTC CASSQGLAGGPGEQFF
NA TRBJ2-6 NA TRBV28 TGTGCCAGCAGCCTGAGCTCTGGGGCCAACGTCCTGACTTTC CASSLSSGANVLTF
TRBD1 TRBJ2-7 NA TRBV7-9 TGTGCCAGCAGCTCCCAGGGGGCTGTCTCGTACGAGCAGTACTTC CASSSQGAVSYEQYF